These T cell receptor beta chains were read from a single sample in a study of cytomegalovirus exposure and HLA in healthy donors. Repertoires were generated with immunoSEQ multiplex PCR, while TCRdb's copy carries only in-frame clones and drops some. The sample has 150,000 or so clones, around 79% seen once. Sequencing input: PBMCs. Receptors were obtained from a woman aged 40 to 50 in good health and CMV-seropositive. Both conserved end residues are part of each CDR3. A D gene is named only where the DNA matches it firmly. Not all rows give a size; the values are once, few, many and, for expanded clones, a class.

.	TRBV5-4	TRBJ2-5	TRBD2	TGTGCCAGCAGCTATCAGCGGGGGGGCCGCTGGGAGACCCAGTACTTC	CASSYQRGGRWETQYF
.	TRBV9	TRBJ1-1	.	TGTGCCAGCAGCGGGTCAGGCCAGAACACTGAAGCTTTCTTT	CASSGSGQNTEAFF
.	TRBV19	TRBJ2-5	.	TGTGCCAGTAGCGGGGGTCCCACAGAGACCCAGTACTTC	CASSGGPTETQYF
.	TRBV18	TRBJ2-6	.	TGTGCCAGCTCCCACCAGCCAATTTCGGGCTCTGGGGCCAACGTCCTGACTTTC	CASSHQPISGSGANVLTF
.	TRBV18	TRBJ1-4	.	TGTGCCAGCTCACCAGAGCACCCTAATAGGGGGAAACTGTTTTTT	CASSPEHPNRGKLFF
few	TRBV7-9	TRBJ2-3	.	TGTGCCAGCAGCCGAGACAGATCGTACACAGATACGCAGTATTTT	CASSRDRSYTDTQYF
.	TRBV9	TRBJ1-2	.	TGTGCCAGCAGCGAGGGGTCCGGAAACTATGGCTACACCTTC	CASSEGSGNYGYTF
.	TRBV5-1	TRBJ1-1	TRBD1	TGCGCCAGCAGAAGAGGGACAGACACTGAAGCTTTCTTT	CASRRGTDTEAFF
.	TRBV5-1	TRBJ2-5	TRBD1	TGCGCCAGCAGCCCCGGGACAGGATACTACCAAGAGACCCAGTACTTC	CASSPGTGYYQETQYF
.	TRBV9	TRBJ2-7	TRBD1	TGTGCCAGCAGCGTAGAGGGACAGGGGGCTAAAGAGCAGTACTTC	CASSVEGQGAKEQYF
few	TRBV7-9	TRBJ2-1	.	TGTGCCAGCAGCCTACCGGGAGCGAACAATGAGCAGTTCTTC	CASSLPGANNEQFF
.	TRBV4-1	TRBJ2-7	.	TGCGCCAGCAGTCAAGGACGGGGTACCTCCTACGAGCAGTACTTC	CASSQGRGTSYEQYF
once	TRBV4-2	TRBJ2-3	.	TGTGCCAGCAGCCAAGGTGGGGCCGCATTAGATACGCAGTATTTT	CASSQGGAALDTQYF
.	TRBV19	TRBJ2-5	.	TGTGCCAGTAGTACCATCCAGGGGAATGGCGAGACCCAGTACTTC	CASSTIQGNGETQYF
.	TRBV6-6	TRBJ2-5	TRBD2	TGTGCCAGCAGCCGACCCGGACTAGTGCCGAAAGAGACCCAGTACTTC	CASSRPGLVPKETQYF
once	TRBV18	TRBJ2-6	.	TGTGCCAGCGATCCAAGTGGCACTGGGGCCAACGTCCTGACTTTC	CASDPSGTGANVLTF
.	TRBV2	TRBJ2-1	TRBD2	TGTGCCAGCAGATCCGGGACTAGCGGGGGGCCCTTGTTCTTC	CASRSGTSGGPLFF
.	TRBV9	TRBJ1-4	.	TGTGCCAGCAGCCCCTCAGGGGCAACTAATGAAAAACTGTCTTTT	CASSPSGATNEKLSF
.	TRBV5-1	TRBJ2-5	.	TGCGCCAGCAGCTTGGTAGCGGACCAAGAGACCCAGTACTTC	CASSLVADQETQYF